This T cell receptor beta chain was captured in a study of CD8 T cells in Susac syndrome. V lost 4 bases and J 6 bases, leaving 15 bases between the germline ends. This CDR3 has 15 amino acids. CDR1 is LNHDA and CDR2 is SQIVND in the germline V gene (reference sequence). Sequencing targeted TCR beta in blood CD8+ and CD4+ T cells. An input of about 0.5 to 1 ug of RNA was subjected to reverse transcription using random hexamers. It was immunoSEQ multiplex PCR that amplified TCR beta CDR3 across 54 Vbeta and 13 Jbeta. TCRdb redid the calling of the immunoSEQ multiplex PCR reads with MiXCR, one entry per CDR3 protein. The sample yields some 130,000 distinct CDR3 sequences, 75% to 90% seen once.

This sequence originates from a human donor with multiple sclerosis. This chain joins TRBV19 and TRBJ2-2; a weak D match, TRBD2 (5 bases). Specimen: CD8+ T cells from PBMCs. The CDR3 protein is CASSTNEEVSGELFF. CDR3 DNA sequence: TGTGCCAGTAGTACTAACGAGGAGGTATCCGGGGAGCTGTTTTTT.